These T cell receptor beta chains were read from a single sample in a study of shared clonotypes between healthy human individuals. Here immunoSEQ multiplex PCR was the method, and the copy in TCRdb shows in-frame clones only, minus some. In the table there are a few million clones, less than 95% of which are singletons. Sample: naive CD4+ T cells from PBMCs. All receptors come from a young man in good health. Some clones in this sample may be carry-over from other donors' samples. The CDR3 runs from the conserved cysteine through the conserved F or W. D genes are given only for firm matches. The size field is filled for only some rows; it gives once, few, many or a size class.

.,TRBJ2-7,.,TRBV27,TGTGCCAGCAGTTCTCCTAGCGCCGAGCAGTACTTC,CASSSPSAEQYF
.,TRBJ2-7,TRBD1,TRBV2,TGTGCCAGCAGTTTAAATACAGGGGGCTTCAACGAGCAGTACTTC,CASSLNTGGFNEQYF
.,TRBJ2-2,TRBD1,TRBV4-1,TGCGCCAGCAGCCTACCCGACAGGGGACGGACCGGGGAGCTGTTTTTT,CASSLPDRGRTGELFF
.,TRBJ1-2,.,TRBV5-1,TGCGCCAGCAGCTTGGTGGGAGCCAAGGGGAACTATGGCTACACCTTC,CASSLVGAKGNYGYTF
.,TRBJ2-7,.,TRBV7-2,TGTGCCAGCAGCCCTTTGGGTGGGGGGGGCACGAAGCAGTACTTC,CASSPLGGGGTKQYF
.,TRBJ1-1,TRBD1,TRBV11-2,TGTGCCAGCAGCTTCCTTACTTCCAGGGGGCTAGGCACTGAAGCTTTCTTT,CASSFLTSRGLGTEAFF
.,TRBJ1-5,TRBD1,TRBV4-3,TGCGCCAGCAGCCAAGATTACAGGGGCCGCCTTGAGGCCCAGCATTTT,CASSQDYRGRLEAQHF
.,TRBJ2-7,TRBD2,TRBV5-1,TGCGCCAGCAGCCCCGGGACTAGCGGGAGGTCTACAGGAAACTTC,CASSPGTSGRSTGNF
once,TRBJ2-5,.,TRBV7-9,TGTGCCAGCAGCTTAGGCAGAGGGTGGGCCCAGTACTTC,CASSLGRGWAQYF
.,TRBJ2-5,TRBD1,TRBV2,TGTGCCAGCAGTGCGATAACAGGGGGCGGGGGAGAGACCCAGTACTTC,CASSAITGGGGETQYF
.,TRBJ2-5,.,TRBV7-9,TGTGCCAGCAGCTTAGTTGCCCCTCCACTCCAAGAGACCCAGTACTTC,CASSLVAPPLQETQYF
.,TRBJ2-3,.,TRBV4-2,TGTGCCAGCAGCCAAGATAGGGGCACAGATACGCAGTATTTT,CASSQDRGTDTQYF
.,TRBJ2-1,TRBD2,TRBV18,TGTGCCAGCTCACCATCGGGGACTAGCCGAACGTACAATGAGCAGTTCTTC,CASSPSGTSRTYNEQFF
.,TRBJ1-2,.,TRBV9,TGTGCCAGCAGGTTACCCGGGACCAGCTATGGCTACACCTTC,CASRLPGTSYGYTF
.,TRBJ2-2,TRBD2,TRBV30,TGTGCCTGGAGCCTAAGGACTAGCAAGGCCGGGGAGCTGTTTTTT,CAWSLRTSKAGELFF
.,TRBJ1-2,.,TRBV28,TGTGCCAGCAGTATTTCCGGGGGCGGTGGCTACACCTTC,CASSISGGGGYTF
.,TRBJ1-1,.,TRBV28,TGTGCCAGCAGTCTGGGGGCTTGGAACACTGAAGCTTTCTTT,CASSLGAWNTEAFF
.,TRBJ1-1,TRBD1,TRBV9,TGTGCCAGCAGCCTGGGGACAGGGGGCATCACTGAAGCTTTCTTT,CASSLGTGGITEAFF
.,TRBJ1-1,.,TRBV28,TGTGCCAGCTCAAGAGGTAGTCTCGGCGGCACTGAAGCTTTCTTT,CASSRGSLGGTEAFF
.,TRBJ2-4,.,TRBV28,TGTGCCAGCAGTGGAGACAGGCTGGTAAGGGACTTC,CASSGDRLVRDF
.,TRBJ2-5,TRBD2,TRBV7-9,TGTGCCAGCAGCTTAACTAGCGGGAGGCCCCTAATCCAAGAGACCCAGTACTTC,CASSLTSGRPLIQETQYF
.,TRBJ2-7,TRBD2,TRBV9,TGTGCCAGCAGCACTACGCCAGCCGCGGGAGGCTACGAGCAGTACTTC,CASSTTPAAGGYEQYF
.,TRBJ2-7,TRBD1,TRBV6-6,TGTGCCAGCAGTTACGGGGACAGCTCCTACGAGCAGTACTTC,CASSYGDSSYEQYF
.,TRBJ2-5,.,TRBV9,TGTGCCAGCAGCAAGGGGCAGAACCAAGAGACCCAGTACTTC,CASSKGQNQETQYF
.,TRBJ2-6,.,TRBV5-6,TGTGCCAGCAGCTGGAGGGGGGCTGGGGCCAACGTCCTGACTTTC,CASSWRGAGANVLTF
.,TRBJ2-1,.,TRBV6-1,TGTGCCAGCGGGTGGAATGAGCAGTTCTTC,CASGWNEQFF
.,TRBJ1-1,TRBD1,TRBV28,TGTGCCAGCAGTTTTCCCGGGACAGGGAACACTGAAGCTTTCTTT,CASSFPGTGNTEAFF
.,TRBJ2-1,TRBD1,TRBV5-1,TGCGCCAGCAGCGCCCGGACAGGGGGAGGCAATGAGCAGTTCTTC,CASSARTGGGNEQFF
.,TRBJ1-1,.,TRBV5-1,TGCGCCAGCAGCAGGAGAATAAGGGGCACTGAAGCTTTCTTT,CASSRRIRGTEAFF
few,TRBJ1-1,.,TRBV30,TGTGCCTGGAGTGTACGGGACGGGGGTGAAGCTTTCTTT,CAWSVRDGGEAFF
once,TRBJ1-1,TRBD1,TRBV5-1,TGCGCCAGCAGACCAGGGACAGTCCCACGGGAGGCTGAAGCTTTCTTT,CASRPGTVPREAEAFF
.,TRBJ2-1,.,TRBV9,TGTGCCAGCAGCGTCATAGGTGGCAATGAGCAGTTCTTC,CASSVIGGNEQFF
.,TRBJ1-5,.,TRBV6-1,TGTGCCAGCAGTACTGATAGCAATCAGCCCCAGCATTTT,CASSTDSNQPQHF
.,TRBJ2-1,.,TRBV4-1,TGCGCCAGCAGCAGACCGGACCTCTTTGGTGAGCAGTTCTTC,CASSRPDLFGEQFF
.,TRBJ2-5,.,TRBV7-9,TGTGCCAGCACCTTCATGGCCATAACAGCACAGACCCAGTACTTC,CASTFMAITAQTQYF
.,TRBJ2-3,TRBD1,TRBV5-1,TGCGCCAGCAGCTGGACAGGTTCGACAGATACGCAGTATTTT,CASSWTGSTDTQYF
.,TRBJ1-2,TRBD1,TRBV28,TGTGCCAGCAGTTCCCGACACGGACAGGGGGCCGGTGGCTACACCTTC,CASSSRHGQGAGGYTF
.,TRBJ1-3,TRBD1,TRBV2,TGTGCCAGCAGTGGACAGGGACCGGGGAACACCATATATTTT,CASSGQGPGNTIYF
.,TRBJ1-2,.,TRBV19,TGTGCCAGTAGTATTGCGATAGTCAACTATGGCTACACCTTC,CASSIAIVNYGYTF
.,TRBJ2-5,.,TRBV27,TGTGCCAGCAGTTTAGGGGGGGCAGGTGAGACCCAGTACTTC,CASSLGGAGETQYF
.,TRBJ2-3,.,TRBV4-1,TGCGCCAGCAGCTTCAGAGTGGCAGATACGCAGTATTTT,CASSFRVADTQYF
.,TRBJ2-7,.,TRBV28,TGTGCCAGCAGCCCAAGGTGGGGGGCCGAGCAGTACTTC,CASSPRWGAEQYF
once,TRBJ2-2,.,TRBV4-3,TGCGCCAGCAGCCAAGATCTTCACAGGGGGGCTAGCGGGCCGGGCCCCGGGGAGCTGTTTTTT,CASSQDLHRGASGPGPGELFF
.,TRBJ2-2,.,TRBV7-3,TGTGCCAGCAGCTCTTGGGGTGGCACCGGGGAGCTGTTTTTT,CASSSWGGTGELFF
.,TRBJ1-3,TRBD1,TRBV5-1,TGCGCCAGCATGGCAGGGGGTTACGGAAACACCATATATTTT,CASMAGGYGNTIYF
.,TRBJ2-4,TRBD1,TRBV4-3,TGCGCCAGCAGCTTCCGGGACAGGGAATATGGCCTTAGCAAAAACATTCAGTACTTC,CASSFRDREYGLSKNIQYF
.,TRBJ2-2,.,TRBV6-1,TGTGCCAGCAGTGACTTTGGAACCTCCGGGGAGCTGTTTTTT,CASSDFGTSGELFF
.,TRBJ2-5,TRBD1,TRBV9,TGTGCCAGCAGCGTCGAGGGGTGGGCAGGGGGCGGCGGGACCCAGTACTTC,CASSVEGWAGGGGTQYF
.,TRBJ2-1,TRBD2,TRBV4-2,TGTGCCAGCAGGGGGACTAGCGGGAGCCGATATTCAGATGAGCAGTTCTTC,CASRGTSGSRYSDEQFF
.,TRBJ1-4,.,TRBV5-1,TGCGCCAGCAGCTTGGCAGTTAGTGAGGGTGTGTACGAAAAACTGTTTTTT,CASSLAVSEGVYEKLFF
once,TRBJ2-7,TRBD1,TRBV5-1,TGCGCCAGCAGCCTTCTCGACAGGGAACACGAGCAGTACTTC,CASSLLDREHEQYF
.,TRBJ2-7,TRBD1,TRBV28,TGTGCCAGCAGTTCGGCGGACAGGGGAACCTACGAGCAGTACTTC,CASSSADRGTYEQYF
.,TRBJ2-7,TRBD2,TRBV7-9,TGTGCCAGCAGCCAGACCTCACCGGGAGGATTATGGTACGAGCAGTACTTC,CASSQTSPGGLWYEQYF
.,TRBJ2-1,TRBD2,TRBV4-3,TGCGCCAGCAGCCAGGGACTAGCGGGAGACAATGAGCAGTTCTTC,CASSQGLAGDNEQFF